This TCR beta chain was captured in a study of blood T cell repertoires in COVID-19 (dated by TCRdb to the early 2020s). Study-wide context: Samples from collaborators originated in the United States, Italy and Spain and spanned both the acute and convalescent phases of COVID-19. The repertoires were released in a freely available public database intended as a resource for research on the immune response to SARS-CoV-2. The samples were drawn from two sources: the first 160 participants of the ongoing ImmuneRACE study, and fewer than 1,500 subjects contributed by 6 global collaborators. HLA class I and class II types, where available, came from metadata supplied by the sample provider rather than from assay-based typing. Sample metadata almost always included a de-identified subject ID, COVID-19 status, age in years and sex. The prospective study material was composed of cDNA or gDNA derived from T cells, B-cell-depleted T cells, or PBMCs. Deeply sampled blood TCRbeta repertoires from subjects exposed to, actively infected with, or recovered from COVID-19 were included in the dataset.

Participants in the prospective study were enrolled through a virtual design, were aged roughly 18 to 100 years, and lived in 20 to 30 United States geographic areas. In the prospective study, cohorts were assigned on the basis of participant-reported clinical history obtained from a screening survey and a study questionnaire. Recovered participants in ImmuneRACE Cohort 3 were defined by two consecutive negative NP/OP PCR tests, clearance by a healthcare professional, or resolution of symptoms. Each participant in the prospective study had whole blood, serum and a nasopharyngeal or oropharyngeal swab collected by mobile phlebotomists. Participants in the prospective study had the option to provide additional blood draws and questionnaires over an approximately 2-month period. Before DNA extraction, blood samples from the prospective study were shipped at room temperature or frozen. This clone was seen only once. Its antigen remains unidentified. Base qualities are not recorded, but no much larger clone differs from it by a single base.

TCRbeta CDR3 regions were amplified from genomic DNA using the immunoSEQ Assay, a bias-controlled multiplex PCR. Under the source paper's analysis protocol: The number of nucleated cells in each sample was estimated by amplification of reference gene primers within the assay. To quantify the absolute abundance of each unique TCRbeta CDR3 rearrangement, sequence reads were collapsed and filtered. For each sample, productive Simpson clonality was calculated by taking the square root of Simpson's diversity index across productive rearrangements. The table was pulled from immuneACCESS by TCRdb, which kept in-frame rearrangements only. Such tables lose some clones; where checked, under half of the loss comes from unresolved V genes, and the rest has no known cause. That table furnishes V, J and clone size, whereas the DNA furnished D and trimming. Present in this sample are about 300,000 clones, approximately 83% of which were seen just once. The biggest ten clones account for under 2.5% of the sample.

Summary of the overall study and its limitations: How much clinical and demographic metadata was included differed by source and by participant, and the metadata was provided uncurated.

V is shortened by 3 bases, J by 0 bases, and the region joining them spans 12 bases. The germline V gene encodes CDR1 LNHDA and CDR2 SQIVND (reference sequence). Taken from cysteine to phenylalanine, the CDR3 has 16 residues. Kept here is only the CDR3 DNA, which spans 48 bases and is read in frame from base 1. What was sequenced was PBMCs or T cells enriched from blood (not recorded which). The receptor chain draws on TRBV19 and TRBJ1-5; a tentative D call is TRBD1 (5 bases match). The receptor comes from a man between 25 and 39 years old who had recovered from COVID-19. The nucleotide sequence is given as TGTGCCAGTAGTATCCAGCAGGGAAATAGCAATCAGCCCCAGCATTTT. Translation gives CASSIQQGNSNQPQHF.